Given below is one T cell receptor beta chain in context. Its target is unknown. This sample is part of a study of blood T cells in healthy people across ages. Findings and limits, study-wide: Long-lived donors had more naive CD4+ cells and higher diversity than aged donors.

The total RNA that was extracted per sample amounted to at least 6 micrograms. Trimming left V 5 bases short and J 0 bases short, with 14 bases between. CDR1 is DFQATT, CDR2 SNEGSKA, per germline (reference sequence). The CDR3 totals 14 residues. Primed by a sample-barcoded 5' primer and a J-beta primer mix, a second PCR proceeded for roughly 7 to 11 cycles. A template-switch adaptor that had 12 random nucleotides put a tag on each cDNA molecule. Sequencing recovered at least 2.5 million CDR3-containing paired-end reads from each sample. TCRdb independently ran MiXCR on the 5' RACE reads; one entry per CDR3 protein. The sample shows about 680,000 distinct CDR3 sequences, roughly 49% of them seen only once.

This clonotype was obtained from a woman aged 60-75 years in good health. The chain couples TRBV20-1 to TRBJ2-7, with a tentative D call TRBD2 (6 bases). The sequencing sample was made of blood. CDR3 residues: CSADRAGSSYEQYF. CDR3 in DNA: TGCAGTGCTGACCGCGCGGGGAGCTCCTACGAGCAGTACTTC.